This T cell receptor beta chain derives from a study of radiation and T cells in renal cell carcinoma. Regarding the study as a whole: No pretreatment tumor biopsies were available for baseline clonotypes. In blood, top tumor clones expanded by 2 weeks, shrinking by 4.

The CDR3 covers 17 residues. The V gene's germline CDR1 is MNHNS and CDR2 SASEGT. Losses at the gene ends were 4 bases for V and 1 base for J; bases not matched to a gene: 8. For this clone: Its cognate antigen is unknown.

The table came from immunoSEQ multiplex PCR; TCRdb's copy has only in-frame clones and leaves some out. Here the sample spans about 73,000 clones, 83% being singletons. Indicated time point: blood 4 weeks post-SBRT, at nephrectomy. Treatment in this sample: 15 Gy SBRT to primary tumor, nephrectomy 4 weeks later. Sequences were derived from blood, sampled from a patient whose treatment included radiotherapy and nephrectomy. The TCR was taken from a woman aged 55-75 years with renal cell carcinoma. V is TRBV6-1 and J is TRBJ1-5; TRBD1 aligns across 9 bases. Written as DNA, the CDR3 is TGTGCCAGCAGTGTACCGACAGGGGGAAGGAGCAATCAGCCCCAGCATTTT. This codes for CASSVPTGGRSNQPQHF.